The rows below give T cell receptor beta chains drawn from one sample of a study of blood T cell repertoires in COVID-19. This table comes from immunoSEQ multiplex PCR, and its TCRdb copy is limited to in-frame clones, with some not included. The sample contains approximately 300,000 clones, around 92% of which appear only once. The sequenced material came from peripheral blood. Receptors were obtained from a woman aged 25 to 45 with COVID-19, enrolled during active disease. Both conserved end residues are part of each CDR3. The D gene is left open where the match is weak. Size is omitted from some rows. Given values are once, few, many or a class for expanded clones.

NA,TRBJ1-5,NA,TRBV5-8,TGTGCCAGCAGCTTGTACAGGGAATTTAATCAGCCCCAGCATTTT,CASSLYREFNQPQHF
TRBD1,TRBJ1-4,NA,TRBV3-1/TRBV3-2,TGTGCCAGCAGCCCTGCGAGACAGGGGGCGCGGGCTAATGAAAAACTGTTTTTT,CASSPARQGARANEKLFF
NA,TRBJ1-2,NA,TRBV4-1,TGCGCCAGCAGCCAAGGGGGGCTGCGCGGCTACACCTTC,CASSQGGLRGYTF
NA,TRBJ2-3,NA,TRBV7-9,TGTGCCAGCAGCTTAGGTTGGTTGTTGGGCCTTAGCACAGATACGCAGTATTTT,CASSLGWLLGLSTDTQYF
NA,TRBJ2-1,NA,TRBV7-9,TGTGCCAGCAGCTTAGCGCAGGGCGTGAAGCAGTTCTTC,CASSLAQGVKQFF
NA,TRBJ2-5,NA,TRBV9,TGTGCCAGCAGCGAAACCTCAGGGGGACTCCAAGAGACCCAGTACTTC,CASSETSGGLQETQYF
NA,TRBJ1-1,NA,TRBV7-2,TGTGCCAGCAGCTTAGTTCGGGTGGGCAGGGAAAAGGGTGAAGCTTTCTTT,CASSLVRVGREKGEAFF
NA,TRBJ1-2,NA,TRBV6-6,TGTGCCAGCAGTTACTCAGGGGAGGGCGGCTACACCTTC,CASSYSGEGGYTF
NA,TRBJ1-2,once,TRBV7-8,TGTGCCAGCAGCTTAGAGGGGCTGACCTATCTAGGATCCTACACCTTC,CASSLEGLTYLGSYTF
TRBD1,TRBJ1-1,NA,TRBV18,TGTGCCAGCTCTCGAAGGGACAGCATGAACACTGAAGCTTTCTTT,CASSRRDSMNTEAFF
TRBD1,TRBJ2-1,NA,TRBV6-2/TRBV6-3,TGTGCCAGCAGTTACCTAATGGACAGGGGAAAATACAATGAGCAGTTCTTC,CASSYLMDRGKYNEQFF
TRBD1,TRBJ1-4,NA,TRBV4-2,TGTGCCAGCAGCCAAGTCGACAGGGCCCCTAATGAAAAACTGTTTTTT,CASSQVDRAPNEKLFF
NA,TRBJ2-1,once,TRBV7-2,TGTGCCAGCAGCTCCCCGGGGGGCCTTAGCTCCTACAATGAGCAGTTCTTC,CASSSPGGLSSYNEQFF
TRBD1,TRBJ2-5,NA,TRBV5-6,TGTGCCAGCAGCTTCAGGGGGCGCCGTCAAGAGACCCAGTACTTC,CASSFRGRRQETQYF
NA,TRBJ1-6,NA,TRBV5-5,TGTGCCAGCAGCTCCCTGGAGGGGCTACCCCTCCACTTT,CASSSLEGLPLHF
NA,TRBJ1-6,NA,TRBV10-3,TGTGCCATCAGTGAGCGAGAGAATTCACCCCTCCACTTT,CAISERENSPLHF
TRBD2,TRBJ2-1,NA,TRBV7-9,TGTGCCAGCAGCCGGAGCGGGGGGCGGTACAATGAGCAGTTCTTC,CASSRSGGRYNEQFF
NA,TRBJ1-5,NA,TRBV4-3,TGCGCCAGCAGCCAAAGTATGGAGGGATATCAGCCCCAGCATTTT,CASSQSMEGYQPQHF
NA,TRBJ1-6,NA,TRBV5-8,TGTGCCAGCACCCCCGACCGGAGCTCCTATAATTCACCCCTCCACTTT,CASTPDRSSYNSPLHF
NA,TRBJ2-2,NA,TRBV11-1,TGTGCCAGCAGCTTCAGGGGTTCCGGGGAGCTGTTTTTT,CASSFRGSGELFF
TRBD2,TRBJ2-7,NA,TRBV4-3,TGCGCCAGCAGCCAAGAAACGGGAGGGACCTACGAGCAGTACTTC,CASSQETGGTYEQYF
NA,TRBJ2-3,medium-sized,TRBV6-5,TGTGCCAGCAGTTACTCGACAGGTGTGCCAGATACGCAGTATTTT,CASSYSTGVPDTQYF
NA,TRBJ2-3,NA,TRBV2,TGTGCCAGCAGTGACGTAGGAGAAAGCACAGATACGCAGTATTTT,CASSDVGESTDTQYF
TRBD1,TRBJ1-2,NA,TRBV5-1,TGCGCCAGCAGCCAAACCGGGACAGAATATGGCTACACCTTC,CASSQTGTEYGYTF
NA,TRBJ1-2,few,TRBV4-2,TGTGCCAGCAGCCCAGAGAGTCAGGGGATCCACGGAAAGGATGGCTACACCTTC,CASSPESQGIHGKDGYTF
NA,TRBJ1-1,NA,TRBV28,TGTGCCAGCCAGGGAAACACTGAAGCTTTCTTT,CASQGNTEAFF
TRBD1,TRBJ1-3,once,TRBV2,TGTGCCAGCAGTACCCGACAGGGGACAAACACCATATATTTT,CASSTRQGTNTIYF
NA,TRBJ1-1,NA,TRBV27,TGTGCCAGCCGATACAACGGGGGGAGTGGGACTGAAGCTTTCTTT,CASRYNGGSGTEAFF
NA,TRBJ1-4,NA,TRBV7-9,TGTGCCAGCAGCTTAGTGAGTAATGAAAAACTGTTTTTT,CASSLVSNEKLFF
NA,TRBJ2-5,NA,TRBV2,TGTGCCAGCAGTGAGACTAGGAATGGAGAGACCCAGTACTTC,CASSETRNGETQYF
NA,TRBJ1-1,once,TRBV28,TGTGCCAGCAGTGTACAGGGCCTGAACACTGAAGCTTTCTTT,CASSVQGLNTEAFF
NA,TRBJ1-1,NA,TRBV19,TGTGCCAGTAGTTTCGTTAATGCGGCAGCTTTCTTT,CASSFVNAAAFF
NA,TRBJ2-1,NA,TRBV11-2,TGTGCCAGCAGCTTGGGGGGACTCTTTAGGGATGAGCAGTTCTTC,CASSLGGLFRDEQFF
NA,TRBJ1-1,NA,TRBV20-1,TGCAGTGCTAGTTCTACCCACGGGGGCACTGAAGCTTTCTTT,CSASSTHGGTEAFF
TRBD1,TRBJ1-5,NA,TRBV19,TGTGCCAGTAGTATGCAGGGGGAATTTAGCAATCAGCCCCAGCATTTT,CASSMQGEFSNQPQHF
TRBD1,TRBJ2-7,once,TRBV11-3,TGTGCCAGCACCACGACAGGGGTCGTCTACGAGCAGTACTTC,CASTTTGVVYEQYF
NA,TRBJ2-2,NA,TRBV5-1,TGCGCCAGCAGGGGCCCAGAGACATACACCGGGGAGCTGTTTTTT,CASRGPETYTGELFF